The sequence of this T cell receptor (beta chain) was determined in a study of blood T cell repertoires in COVID-19 (dated by TCRdb to the early 2020s). Background for the entire study: Samples from collaborators originated in the United States, Italy and Spain and spanned both the acute and convalescent phases of COVID-19. The material from the prospective study consisted of cDNA or gDNA derived from T cells, B-cell-depleted T cells, or PBMCs. Deeply sampled blood TCRbeta repertoires from subjects exposed to, actively infected with, or recovered from COVID-19 were included in the dataset. The repertoires were released in a freely available public database intended as a resource for research on the immune response to SARS-CoV-2. The samples were drawn from the first 160 participants of the ongoing ImmuneRACE study and from over 950 subjects provided by 6 global collaborators. A de-identified subject ID, COVID-19 status, age in years and sex were almost always included in the sample metadata. Where HLA class I and class II types were available, the types were taken from metadata supplied by the sample provider, not from assay-based typing.

TCRbeta CDR3 regions were amplified from genomic DNA by means of the immunoSEQ Assay, a bias-controlled multiplex PCR. In the authors' own workflow: The number of nucleated cells in each sample was estimated from the amplification of reference gene primers within the assay. To quantify the absolute abundance of each unique TCRbeta CDR3 rearrangement, sequence reads were collapsed and filtered. For each sample, productive Simpson clonality was calculated by taking the square root of Simpson's diversity index across productive rearrangements. TCRdb mirrors the immuneACCESS table, restricted to in-frame sequences. Some clones are absent from its copies; in checked studies, under half trace to an unresolved V gene, and the reason for the others is unknown. V and J calls plus clone size are reproduced from that table; the DNA served to infer D and trimming. In all, the sample holds 90,000 to 120,000 clones, and over 75% of those were seen once. The ten largest clones represent 6% of the sample.

The collaborating institutions used their own protocols to collect whole blood in K2EDTA tubes. For TCRbeta analysis, collaborator samples were shipped as frozen whole blood, as isolated PBMCs, or as DNA extracted from either sample type. As regards this clone: Its antigen specificity is not known. Base qualities were left out, and no much larger clone turns up one base away.

Overall study outcomes, separate from this receptor: How much clinical and demographic metadata was included differed by source and by participant, and the metadata was provided uncurated.

The CDR3 holds 15 amino acids from the cysteine to the phenylalanine. Only CDR3 DNA remains: 45 bases, in frame from the first base. Trimming at the junction amounts to 6 bases on V and 6 bases on J, and the germline ends lie 18 bases apart. Based on the germline V gene, the CDR1 and CDR2 sequences are SNHLY and FYNNEI. The sequence was collected from a human donor in a cohort sampled during active COVID-19. The rearrangement combines TRBV2 with TRBJ2-1; the D gene is possibly TRBD1, with 6 bases matching. The specimen sequenced was peripheral blood. The CDR3 protein is CASSTAYRVGNEQFF. The nucleotide sequence reads as follows: TGTGCCAGCAGCACCGCCTACAGGGTAGGCAATGAGCAGTTCTTC.